What follows are 8 T cell receptor beta chains derived from one specimen sequenced in a study of STAT3 mutations in large granular lymphocyte leukemia. Their antigens remain unidentified. General study results and limits: In T-cell large granular lymphocyte leukemia, about half of patients showed multiple immunodominant subclonotypes.

Profiled with immunoSEQ multiplex PCR; TCRdb holds only in-frame clones, not every one. This sample has roughly 9,400 clones, with more than 90% found just once. Sequenced input: peripheral blood mononuclear cells. These receptor sequences come from a man aged 60-69 years with T-cell large granular lymphocyte leukemia. Some clones in this sample may be carry-over from other donors' samples.

The genes are TRBV5-1 and TRBJ2-3; perhaps TRBD2 as D (6 bases). Germline V gives CDR1 SGHRS, CDR2 YFSETQ. There are 15 residues in the CDR3. Trimming took 3 bases from V and 7 from J, leaving 18 bases between them. The CDR3 here is CASSSTSFVGNTQYF. The CDR3 bases are TGCGCCAGCAGCTCCACTAGCTTCGTCGGTAATACGCAGTATTTT.

CDR3 amino acids: CASSISALRGNEQYF. The CDR3 coding sequence is TGTGCCAGTAGTATATCCGCATTAAGGGGAAACGAGCAGTACTTC. The chain is built from TRBV19 and TRBJ2-7, with a tentative D call TRBD1 (5 bases). Between the trimmed V and J ends, which lost 2 bases and 5 bases, there was a span of 16 bases. This CDR3 comprises 15 residues. The germline CDR1 and CDR2 sequences are LNHDA and SQIVND (reference sequence).

The chain has TRBV7-3 and TRBJ2-1; D unresolved. The CDR3 sequence is 14 residues long. V gave up 5 bases and J gave up 10 bases, with 18 bases separating them. Germline V gives CDR1 SGHTA, CDR2 FQGTGA. CDR3 sequence reads: CASSPDSSGVEQFF. The CDR3 bases are TGTGCCAGCAGCCCGGATTCCAGTGGGGTGGAGCAGTTCTTC.

V is TRBV5-4 and J is TRBJ1-1; maybe TRBD1 (5 bases). Germline V lookup: CDR1 SGHNT, CDR2 YYREEE (reference sequence). The germline V and J ends were trimmed by 4 bases and 3 bases, with 13 bases remaining between them. The CDR3 is 14 amino acids. The CDR3 protein is CASSTQTEYTEAFF. CDR3 nucleotides: TGTGCCAGCAGCACTCAGACAGAATACACTGAAGCTTTCTTT.

This rearrangement joins TRBV10-3 to TRBJ2-7; 11 nucleotides line up with TRBD1. Germline V gene lookup returns CDR1 ENHRY and CDR2 SYGVKD. The V segment lost 9 bases and the J segment 5 bases; nucleotides outside the gene matches: 6. This CDR3 has 13 amino acids. This chain's CDR3 is CAMKGQGVNEQYF. The DNA of the CDR3 is TGTGCCATGAAGGGACAGGGGGTGAACGAGCAGTACTTC.

The V and J genes are TRBV27 and TRBJ1-5; D uncertain. The germline CDR1 and CDR2 sequences are MNHEY and SMNVEV (reference sequence). Between the trimmed V and J ends, which lost 8 bases and 7 bases, there was a span of 21 bases. This CDR3 spans 15 amino acids. The CDR3 sequence: CASSPAGSGWQPQHF. As DNA, the CDR3 is TGTGCCAGCTCCCCCGCGGGGTCCGGGTGGCAGCCCCAGCATTTT.

The V call is TRBV5-4, the J call TRBJ1-6, with D possibly being TRBD1 (5 bases). CDR1 and CDR2 from the germline V gene are SGHNT and YYREEE (reference sequence). Between the trimmed V and J ends, which lost 2 bases and 10 bases, there was a span of 13 bases. The length of the CDR3 is 14 residues. The CDR3 coding sequence is TGTGCCAGCAGCTTCTGGGTCGGGGGGTCACCCCTCCACTTT. This sequence encodes CASSFWVGGSPLHF.

The gene calls are TRBV27 and TRBJ1-4, with a possible D match to TRBD1 (6 bases). This CDR3 comprises 14 residues. CDR1 is MNHEY and CDR2 is SMNVEV in the germline V gene (reference sequence). The ends were cut back, 5 bases at V and 7 bases at J, with 14 bases in the middle. The chain's CDR3 is CASSPTGRSEKLFF. CDR3 bases: TGTGCCAGCAGTCCAACAGGGAGGAGTGAAAAACTGTTTTTT.